These T cell receptor beta chains were read from a single sample in a study of shared clonotypes between healthy human individuals. TCRdb's table, derived via immunoSEQ multiplex PCR, lists solely in-frame clones and lacks some. In the table there are 2 million to 3 million clones, 93% of which are singletons. The sequenced sample was naive CD4+ T cells from PBMCs. Every receptor here comes from a man between 18 and 29 years old in good health. Some clones in this sample may be carry-over from other donors' samples. CDR3s include the opening cysteine and the closing phenylalanine or tryptophan. Fields, in order: CDR3 length, J gene, clone size, V gene, CDR3 protein. The size of a clone is reported for some rows only, either as once, few or many, or as a class for expanded clones.

length: 15
J: TRBJ2-1
size: NA
V: TRBV5-1
CDR3: CASSSTSGGYDEQFF

length: 15
J: TRBJ1-3
size: NA
V: TRBV28
CDR3: CASHPPGATGNTIYF

length: 11
J: TRBJ2-1
size: few
V: TRBV20-1
CDR3: CSARDLREQFF

length: 15
J: TRBJ2-1
size: NA
V: TRBV23-1
CDR3: CASSQSGDRGNEQFF

length: 16
J: TRBJ1-5
size: NA
V: TRBV5-1
CDR3: CASSLGDLYSNQPQHF

length: 14
J: TRBJ2-2
size: NA
V: TRBV5-4
CDR3: CASSLASNTGELFF

length: 15
J: TRBJ1-2
size: NA
V: TRBV7-2
CDR3: CASSFIPGSWYGYTF

length: 16
J: TRBJ2-3
size: NA
V: TRBV9
CDR3: CASSVVGGPSTDTQYF

length: 13
J: TRBJ2-5
size: NA
V: TRBV27
CDR3: CASSLSGAETQYF

length: 14
J: TRBJ1-1
size: NA
V: TRBV18
CDR3: CASSPRAEGTEAFF

length: 15
J: TRBJ2-1
size: NA
V: TRBV6-5
CDR3: CASSYSSGIYYEQFF

length: 15
J: TRBJ2-1
size: NA
V: TRBV6-5
CDR3: CASSYSISGGLEQFF

length: 15
J: TRBJ2-3
size: NA
V: TRBV9
CDR3: CASSATSGSVDTQYF

length: 14
J: TRBJ1-2
size: NA
V: TRBV2
CDR3: CASSDPYGGTGYTF

length: 14
J: TRBJ2-1
size: NA
V: TRBV5-6
CDR3: CASSLGPFDNEQFF

length: 14
J: TRBJ1-1
size: few
V: TRBV2
CDR3: CASSERVGNTEAFF

length: 11
J: TRBJ1-1
size: NA
V: TRBV28
CDR3: CASSLYRETFF

length: 14
J: TRBJ1-5
size: NA
V: TRBV28
CDR3: CASSWGDLGQPQHF

length: 16
J: TRBJ2-1
size: NA
V: TRBV4-1
CDR3: CASSQGAGRSYNEQFF

length: 14
J: TRBJ2-7
size: NA
V: TRBV7-9
CDR3: CASSFVADSYEQYF

length: 14
J: TRBJ2-1
size: NA
V: TRBV11-3
CDR3: CASSLDSWYNEQFF

length: 14
J: TRBJ2-7
size: NA
V: TRBV2
CDR3: CASRDRRGTYEQYF

length: 15
J: TRBJ2-7
size: NA
V: TRBV11-2
CDR3: CASSLEVVTVYEQYF

length: 15
J: TRBJ2-2
size: NA
V: TRBV6-5
CDR3: CASSPMTGYTGELFF

length: 16
J: TRBJ1-3
size: NA
V: TRBV7-9
CDR3: CASSLGGTNSGNTIYF

length: 16
J: TRBJ2-7
size: NA
V: TRBV28
CDR3: CASGTSGSFVPYEQYF

length: 14
J: TRBJ2-7
size: NA
V: TRBV28
CDR3: CASIGAAPTYEQYF

length: 15
J: TRBJ2-7
size: once
V: TRBV6-5
CDR3: CASSRGTGASTEQYF

length: 15
J: TRBJ2-3
size: once
V: TRBV28
CDR3: CASSYQGQGTDTQYF

length: 16
J: TRBJ2-3
size: NA
V: TRBV15
CDR3: CATSREGRPVTDTQYF

length: 13
J: TRBJ1-4
size: NA
V: TRBV11-2
CDR3: CASSLAGLEKLFF

length: 15
J: TRBJ2-6
size: NA
V: TRBV28
CDR3: CASSEGASGANVLTF

length: 14
J: TRBJ1-1
size: NA
V: TRBV2
CDR3: CASSGQGFGTEAFF

length: 15
J: TRBJ2-1
size: once
V: TRBV7-2
CDR3: CASSLERAGDNEQFF

length: 16
J: TRBJ2-3
size: NA
V: TRBV25-1
CDR3: CASSEWGRDGTDTQYF

length: 15
J: NA
size: NA
V: TRBV11-2
CDR3: CASSQLPGQSYEQYF

length: 18
J: TRBJ1-1
size: NA
V: TRBV7-9
CDR3: CASSTNRGSRGVDTEAFF

length: 16
J: TRBJ2-5
size: NA
V: TRBV5-1
CDR3: CASSPAISGSGETQYF

length: 17
J: TRBJ1-1
size: NA
V: TRBV28
CDR3: CASSLWGGTGRETEAFF

length: 15
J: TRBJ2-7
size: NA
V: TRBV5-4
CDR3: CASSPKGGRPYEQYF

length: 12
J: TRBJ1-6
size: NA
V: TRBV30
CDR3: CAWSVTGQTLHF

length: 15
J: TRBJ1-5
size: NA
V: TRBV2
CDR3: CASSDEWSGNQPQHF

length: 12
J: TRBJ2-7
size: NA
V: TRBV2
CDR3: CASKRDIYEQYF

length: 17
J: TRBJ2-1
size: NA
V: TRBV28
CDR3: CASDWDRGSTPYNEQFF

length: 13
J: TRBJ2-1
size: NA
V: TRBV6-5
CDR3: CASSPPGRNEQFF

length: 13
J: TRBJ2-5
size: NA
V: TRBV11-3
CDR3: CASGPALGETQYF

length: 14
J: TRBJ2-5
size: NA
V: TRBV6-5
CDR3: CASSSSGTRETQYF

length: 16
J: TRBJ1-4
size: NA
V: TRBV18
CDR3: CASSTQRGGSNEKLFF

length: 14
J: TRBJ1-5
size: NA
V: TRBV19
CDR3: CASSIRDPKRPQHF

length: 14
J: TRBJ1-2
size: NA
V: TRBV28
CDR3: CASSPGQGASGYTF

length: 15
J: TRBJ2-7
size: NA
V: TRBV28
CDR3: CASSRQRGESYEQYF